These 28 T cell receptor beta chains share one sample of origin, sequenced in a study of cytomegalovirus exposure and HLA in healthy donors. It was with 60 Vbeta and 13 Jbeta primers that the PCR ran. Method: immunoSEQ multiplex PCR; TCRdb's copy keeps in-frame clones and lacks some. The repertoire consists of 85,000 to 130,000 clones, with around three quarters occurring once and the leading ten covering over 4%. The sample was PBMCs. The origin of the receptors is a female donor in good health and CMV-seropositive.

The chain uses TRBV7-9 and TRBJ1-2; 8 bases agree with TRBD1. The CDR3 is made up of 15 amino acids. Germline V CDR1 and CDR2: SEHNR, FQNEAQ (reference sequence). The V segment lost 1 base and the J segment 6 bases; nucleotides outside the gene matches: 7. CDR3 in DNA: TGTGCCAGCAGCTTAGGGGGGACAGGAAGGGATGGCTACACCTTC. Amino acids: CASSLGGTGRDGYTF.

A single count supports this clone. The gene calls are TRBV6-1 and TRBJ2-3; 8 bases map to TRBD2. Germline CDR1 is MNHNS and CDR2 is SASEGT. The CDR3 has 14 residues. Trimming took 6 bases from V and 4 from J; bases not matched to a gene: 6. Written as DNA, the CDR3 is TGTGCCAGCAGGAACGGGGGGGCCCCAGATACGCAGTATTTT. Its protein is CASRNGGAPDTQYF.

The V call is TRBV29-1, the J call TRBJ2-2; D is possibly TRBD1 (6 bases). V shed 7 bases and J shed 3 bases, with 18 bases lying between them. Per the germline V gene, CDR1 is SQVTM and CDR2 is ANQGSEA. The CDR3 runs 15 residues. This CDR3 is CSAVPQGRDTGELFF. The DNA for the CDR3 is TGCAGCGCGGTGCCTCAGGGGCGGGACACCGGGGAGCTGTTTTTT.

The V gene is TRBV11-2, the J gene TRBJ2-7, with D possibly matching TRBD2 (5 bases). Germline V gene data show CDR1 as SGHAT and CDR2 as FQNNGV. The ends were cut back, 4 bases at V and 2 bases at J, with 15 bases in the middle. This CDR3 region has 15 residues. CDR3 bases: TGTGCCAGCAGCTCCCCCGGGGTAGATCCCTACGAGCAGTACTTC. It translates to CASSSPGVDPYEQYF.

CDR3 loop: CSVGGQGGPYEQYF. In DNA form, the CDR3 reads TGCAGCGTCGGGGGACAGGGGGGCCCCTACGAGCAGTACTTC. This chain links TRBV29-1 with TRBJ2-5; 11 bases line up with TRBD1. The last part of the DNA fits TRBJ2-7 better; the J call may be wrong. The CDR3 runs 14 residues. CDR1 SQVTM and CDR2 ANQGSEA come from the germline V gene.

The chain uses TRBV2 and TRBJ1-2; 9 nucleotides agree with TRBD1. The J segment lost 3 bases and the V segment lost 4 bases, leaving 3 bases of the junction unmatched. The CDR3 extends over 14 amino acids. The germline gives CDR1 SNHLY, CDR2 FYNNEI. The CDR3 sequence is CASSGTGGHYGYTF. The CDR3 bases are TGTGCCAGCAGTGGAACAGGGGGCCACTATGGCTACACCTTC.

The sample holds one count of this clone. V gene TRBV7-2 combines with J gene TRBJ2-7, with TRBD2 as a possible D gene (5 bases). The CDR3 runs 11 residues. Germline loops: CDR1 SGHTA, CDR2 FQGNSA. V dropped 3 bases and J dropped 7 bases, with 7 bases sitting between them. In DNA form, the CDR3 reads TGTGCCAGCAGCTTCACGGGAGAGCAGTACTTC. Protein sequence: CASSFTGEQYF.

Written as DNA, the CDR3 is TGTGCCAGTGGTAAGACCAGAGGCGGCAATCAGCCCCAGCATTTT. Translation gives CASGKTRGGNQPQHF. The chain couples TRBV19 to TRBJ1-5; D unclear. This CDR3 has 15 amino acids. V lost 8 bases and J 2 bases, leaving 16 bases between the germline ends. The germline gives CDR1 LNHDA, CDR2 SQIVND (reference sequence).

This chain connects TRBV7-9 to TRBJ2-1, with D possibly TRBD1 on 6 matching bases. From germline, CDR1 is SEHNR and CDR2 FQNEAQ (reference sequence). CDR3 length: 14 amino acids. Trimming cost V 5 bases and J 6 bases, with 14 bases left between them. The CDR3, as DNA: TGTGCCAGCAGCCCCTTTGGACAGACCAATGAGCAGTTCTTC. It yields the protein CASSPFGQTNEQFF.

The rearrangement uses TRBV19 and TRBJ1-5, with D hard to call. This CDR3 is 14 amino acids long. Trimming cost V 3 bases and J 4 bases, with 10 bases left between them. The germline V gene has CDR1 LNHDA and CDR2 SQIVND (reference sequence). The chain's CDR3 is CASSMTPINQPQHF. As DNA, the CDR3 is TGTGCCAGTAGTATGACACCGATTAATCAGCCCCAGCATTTT.

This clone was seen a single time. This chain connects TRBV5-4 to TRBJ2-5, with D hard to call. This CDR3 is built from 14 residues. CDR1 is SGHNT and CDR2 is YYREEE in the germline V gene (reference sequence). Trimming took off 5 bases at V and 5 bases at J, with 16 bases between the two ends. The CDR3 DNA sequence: TGTGCCAGCAGATCCAAAGGTCTCGGGGAGACCCAGTACTTC. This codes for CASRSKGLGETQYF.

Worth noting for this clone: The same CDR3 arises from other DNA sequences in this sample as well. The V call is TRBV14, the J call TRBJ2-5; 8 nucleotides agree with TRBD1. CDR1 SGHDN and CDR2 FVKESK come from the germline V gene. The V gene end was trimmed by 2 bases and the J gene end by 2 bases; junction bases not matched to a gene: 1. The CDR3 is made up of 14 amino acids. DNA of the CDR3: TGTGCCAGCAGCCAAAACAGGGGGCAAGAGACCCAGTACTTC. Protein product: CASSQNRGQETQYF.

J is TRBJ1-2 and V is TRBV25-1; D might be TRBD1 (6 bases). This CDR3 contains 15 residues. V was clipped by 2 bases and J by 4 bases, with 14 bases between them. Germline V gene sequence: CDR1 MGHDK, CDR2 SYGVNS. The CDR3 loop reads CASSERGGQSYGYTF. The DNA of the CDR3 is TGTGCCAGCAGTGAAAGGGGGGGGCAGAGCTATGGCTACACCTTC.

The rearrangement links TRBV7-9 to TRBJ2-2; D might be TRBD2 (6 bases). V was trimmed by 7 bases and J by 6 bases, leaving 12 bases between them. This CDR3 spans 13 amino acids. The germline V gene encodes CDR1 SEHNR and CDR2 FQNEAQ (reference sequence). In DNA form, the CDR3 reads TGTGCCAGCATCCCCGGGGGTTCCGGGGAGCTGTTTTTT. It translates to CASIPGGSGELFF.

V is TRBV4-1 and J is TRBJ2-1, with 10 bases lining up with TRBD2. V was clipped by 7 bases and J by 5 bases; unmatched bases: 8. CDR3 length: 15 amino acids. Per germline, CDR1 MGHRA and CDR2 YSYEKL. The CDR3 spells CASTMSGTSDNEQFF. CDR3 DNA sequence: TGCGCCAGCACCATGTCCGGGACTAGCGACAATGAGCAGTTCTTC.

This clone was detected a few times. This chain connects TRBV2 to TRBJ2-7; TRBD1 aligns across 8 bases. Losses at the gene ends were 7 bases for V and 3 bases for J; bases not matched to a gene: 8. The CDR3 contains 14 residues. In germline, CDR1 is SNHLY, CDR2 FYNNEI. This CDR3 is CASTETGVGYEQYF. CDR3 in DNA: TGTGCCAGCACCGAGACAGGGGTTGGCTACGAGCAGTACTTC.

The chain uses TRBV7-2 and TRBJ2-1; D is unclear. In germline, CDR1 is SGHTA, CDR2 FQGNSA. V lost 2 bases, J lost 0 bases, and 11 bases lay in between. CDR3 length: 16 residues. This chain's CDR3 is CASSLFRRSSYNEQFF. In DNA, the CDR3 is TGTGCCAGCAGCTTATTTCGGCGGAGCTCCTACAATGAGCAGTTCTTC.

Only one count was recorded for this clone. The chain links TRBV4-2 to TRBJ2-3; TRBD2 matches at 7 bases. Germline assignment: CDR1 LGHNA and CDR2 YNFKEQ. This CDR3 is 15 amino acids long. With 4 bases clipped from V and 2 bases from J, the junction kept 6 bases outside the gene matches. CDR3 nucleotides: TGTGCCAGCAGCCCCTACGGGGGGACCACAGATACGCAGTATTTT. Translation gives CASSPYGGTTDTQYF.

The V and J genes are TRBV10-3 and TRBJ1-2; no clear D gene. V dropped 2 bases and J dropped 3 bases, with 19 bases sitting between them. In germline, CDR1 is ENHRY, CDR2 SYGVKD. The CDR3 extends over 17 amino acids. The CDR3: CAISETDGVSPYYGYTF. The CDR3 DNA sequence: TGTGCCATCAGTGAGACGGACGGGGTCTCCCCTTACTATGGCTACACCTTC.

Written as DNA, the CDR3 is TGCGCCAGCAGCCTTTTAGCGGGAGAGAGGGCAGATACGCAGTATTTT. This translates into CASSLLAGERADTQYF. The V gene is TRBV4-1, the J gene TRBJ2-3; 9 bases map to TRBD2. Trimming took 4 bases from V and 4 from J; bases not matched to a gene: 9. This CDR3 region has 16 residues. Germline V lookup: CDR1 MGHRA, CDR2 YSYEKL.

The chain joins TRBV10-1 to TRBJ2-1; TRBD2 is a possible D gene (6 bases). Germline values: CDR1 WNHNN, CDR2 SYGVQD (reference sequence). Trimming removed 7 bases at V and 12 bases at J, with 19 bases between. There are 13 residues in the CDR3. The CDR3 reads CASTEKVGTAQFF. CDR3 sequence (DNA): TGCGCCAGCACCGAAAAGGTGGGGACTGCGCAGTTCTTC.

Here the CDR3 DNA reads TGTGCCAGCAGCCACGGGCAGGGCTTAATCTACGAGCAGTACTTC. Its protein product is CASSHGQGLIYEQYF. The chain uses TRBV14 and TRBJ2-7; possible D gene TRBD1, 5 bases. This CDR3 is built from 15 residues. V was clipped by 3 bases and J by 3 bases, with 15 bases between them. The germline V gene has CDR1 SGHDN and CDR2 FVKESK.

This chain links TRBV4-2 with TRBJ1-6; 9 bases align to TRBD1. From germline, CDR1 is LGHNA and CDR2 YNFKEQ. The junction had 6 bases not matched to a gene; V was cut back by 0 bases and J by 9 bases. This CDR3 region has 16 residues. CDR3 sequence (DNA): TGTGCCAGCAGCCAAGAACGAACAGGGGGCTCTTCACCCCTCCACTTT. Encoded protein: CASSQERTGGSSPLHF.

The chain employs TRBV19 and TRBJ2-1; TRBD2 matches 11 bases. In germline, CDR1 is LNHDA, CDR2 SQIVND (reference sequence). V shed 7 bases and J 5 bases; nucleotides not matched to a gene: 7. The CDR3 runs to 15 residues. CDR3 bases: TGTGCCAGTACGTCCGGGACTAGCGGTAACAATGAGCAGTTCTTC. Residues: CASTSGTSGNNEQFF.

In DNA, the CDR3 is TGTGCCTGGAGTGGCTCAGGGGTCACCGGGGAGCTGTTTTTT. Its protein product is CAWSGSGVTGELFF. The chain uses TRBV30 and TRBJ2-2; maybe TRBD1 (6 bases). CDR1 and CDR2 from the germline V gene are GTSNPN and SVGIG (reference sequence). This CDR3 has 14 residues. V was clipped by 1 base and J by 4 bases, with 10 bases between them.

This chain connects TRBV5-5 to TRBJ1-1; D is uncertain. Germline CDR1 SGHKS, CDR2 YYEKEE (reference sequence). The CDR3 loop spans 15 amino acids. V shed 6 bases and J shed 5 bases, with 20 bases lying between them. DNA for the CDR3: TGTGCCAGCACTGAACAGTCGCGACTAAAGACTGAAGCTTTCTTT. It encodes CASTEQSRLKTEAFF.

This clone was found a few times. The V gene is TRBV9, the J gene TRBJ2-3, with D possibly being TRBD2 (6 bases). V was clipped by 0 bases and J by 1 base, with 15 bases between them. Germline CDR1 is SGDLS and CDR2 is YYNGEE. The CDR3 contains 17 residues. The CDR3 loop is CASSVVGGEGGTDTQYF. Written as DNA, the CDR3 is TGTGCCAGCAGCGTAGTCGGCGGGGAAGGAGGCACAGATACGCAGTATTTT.

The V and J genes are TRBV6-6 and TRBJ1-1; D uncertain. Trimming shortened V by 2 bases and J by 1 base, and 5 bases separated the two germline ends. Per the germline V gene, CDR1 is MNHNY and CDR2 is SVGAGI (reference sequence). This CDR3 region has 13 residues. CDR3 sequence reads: CASSYMRNTEAFF. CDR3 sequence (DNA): TGTGCCAGCAGTTACATGAGGAACACTGAAGCTTTCTTT.